This record concerns one TCR beta chain sequence. With 1 base removed from V and 1 base from J, the gap between germline ends came to 17 bases. The CDR3 is 17 residues long. CDR1 LGHNA and CDR2 YSLEER come from the germline V gene. These data originate in a study of blood T cells in healthy people across ages. Primed by a sample-barcoded 5' primer and a J-beta primer mix, a second PCR proceeded for roughly 7 to 11 cycles. TCRdb re-analysed the 5' RACE reads in MiXCR, keeping a single row per CDR3 protein. The table lists about 780,000 distinct CDR3 sequences, around two thirds of them singletons. This chain links TRBV4-3 with TRBJ2-7; D is perhaps TRBD1 (7 bases). Sequenced: blood. The TCR comes from a man aged 25 to 40 in good health. The CDR3 loop is CASSQGTDREVSYEQYF. CDR3 nucleotide sequence: TGCGCCAGCAGCCAAGGGACTGACAGGGAGGTTTCCTACGAGCAGTACTTC.